The source of this T cell receptor beta chain is a study of cytomegalovirus exposure and HLA in healthy donors. PCR primers comprised 60 Vbeta and 13 Jbeta primers. Generated by immunoSEQ multiplex PCR, the TCRdb table keeps only in-frame clones and is missing some. This table holds roughly 100,000 clones. The CDR3 has 15 residues. The germline V gene has CDR1 SEHNR and CDR2 FQNEAQ (reference sequence). The V segment lost 5 bases and the J segment 6 bases; nucleotides outside the gene matches: 5. This chain links TRBV7-9 with TRBJ2-2, with 11 bases lining up with TRBD2. Material for sequencing was PBMCs. The clonotype originates from a man aged 35 to 55 in good health and CMV-seronegative. Written as DNA, the CDR3 is TGTGCCAGCAGCGGGGCGGGACTAGCGGCCGGGGAGCTGTTTTTT. Its translation: CASSGAGLAAGELFF.